This TCR beta chain was recovered during a study of blood T cell repertoires in COVID-19. Study overall: Samples representing acute and convalescent COVID-19 were sourced from the United States, Italy and Spain. The cDNA or gDNA used as material had been derived from T cells, B-cell-depleted T cells, or PBMCs.

Original analysis: It was from reference gene primer amplification that nucleated cell counts were estimated. Using immunoSEQ multiplex PCR, the repertoire was profiled, and TCRdb retains in-frame clones only, with some absent. V and J calls and clone size come straight from that table; D and trimming were deduced from the DNA. The sample consists of about 210,000 clones, roughly 84% of them appearing once. The sequence derives from a woman older than 75 with acute or convalescent COVID-19. The source material was peripheral blood.

The CDR3 loop reads CASSRGTGDYGYTF. The CDR3, as DNA: TGTGCCAGCTCCAGGGGGACAGGGGACTATGGCTACACCTTC. The chain uses TRBV9 and TRBJ1-2; 10 nucleotides align to TRBD1. V lost 7 bases to trimming and J lost 3 bases; unmatched junction nucleotides: 6. The CDR3 is 14 residues long. The germline CDR1 and CDR2 sequences are SGDLS and YYNGEE.